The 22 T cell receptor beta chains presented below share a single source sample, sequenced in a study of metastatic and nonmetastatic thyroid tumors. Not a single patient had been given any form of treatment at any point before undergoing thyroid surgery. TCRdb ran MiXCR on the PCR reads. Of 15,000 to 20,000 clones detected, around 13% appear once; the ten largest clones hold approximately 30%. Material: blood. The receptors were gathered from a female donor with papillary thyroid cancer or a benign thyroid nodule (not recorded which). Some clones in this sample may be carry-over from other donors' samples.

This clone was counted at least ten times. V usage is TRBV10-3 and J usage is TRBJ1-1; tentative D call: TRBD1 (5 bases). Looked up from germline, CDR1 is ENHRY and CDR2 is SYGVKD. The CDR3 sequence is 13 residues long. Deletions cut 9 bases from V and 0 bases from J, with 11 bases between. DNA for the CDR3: TGTGCCATTAACGGGGGTATGAACACTGAAGCTTTCTTT. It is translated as CAINGGMNTEAFF.

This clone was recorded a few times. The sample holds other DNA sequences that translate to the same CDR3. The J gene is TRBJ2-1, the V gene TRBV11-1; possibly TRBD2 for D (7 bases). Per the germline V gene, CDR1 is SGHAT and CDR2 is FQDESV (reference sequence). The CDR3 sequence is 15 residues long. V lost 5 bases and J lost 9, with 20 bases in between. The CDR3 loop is CASSPVTAGAGEQFF. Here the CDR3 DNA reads TGTGCCAGCAGCCCTGTAACGGCGGGGGCGGGTGAGCAGTTCTTC.

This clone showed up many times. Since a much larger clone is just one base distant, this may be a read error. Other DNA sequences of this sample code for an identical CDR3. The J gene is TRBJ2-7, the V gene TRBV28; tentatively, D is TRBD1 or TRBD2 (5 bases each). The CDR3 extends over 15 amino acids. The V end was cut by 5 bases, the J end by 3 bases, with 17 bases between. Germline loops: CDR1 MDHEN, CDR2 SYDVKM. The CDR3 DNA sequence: TGTGCCAGCAGTCGCCCGGGGCAGGGCGACTACGAGCAGTACTTC. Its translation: CASSRPGQGDYEQYF. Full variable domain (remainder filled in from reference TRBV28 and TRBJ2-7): DVKVTQSSRYLVKRTGEKVFLECVQDMDHENMFWYRQDPGLGLRLIYFSYDVKMKEKGDIPEGYSVSREKKERFSLILESASTNQTSMYLCASSRPGQGDYEQYFGPGTRLTVT.

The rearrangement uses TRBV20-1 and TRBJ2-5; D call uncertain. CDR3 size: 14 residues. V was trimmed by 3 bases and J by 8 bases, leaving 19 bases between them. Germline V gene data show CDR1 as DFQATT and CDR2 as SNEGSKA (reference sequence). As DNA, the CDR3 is TGCAGTGCTAGGGGTGATCTACGGAGTGATACCCAGTACTTC. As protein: CSARGDLRSDTQYF.

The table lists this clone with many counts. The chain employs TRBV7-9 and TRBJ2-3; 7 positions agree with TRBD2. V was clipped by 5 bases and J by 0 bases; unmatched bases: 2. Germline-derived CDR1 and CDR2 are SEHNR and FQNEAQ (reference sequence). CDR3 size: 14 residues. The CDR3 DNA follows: TGTGCCAGCAGCGACGGGGGGAGCACAGATACGCAGTATTTT. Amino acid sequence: CASSDGGSTDTQYF.

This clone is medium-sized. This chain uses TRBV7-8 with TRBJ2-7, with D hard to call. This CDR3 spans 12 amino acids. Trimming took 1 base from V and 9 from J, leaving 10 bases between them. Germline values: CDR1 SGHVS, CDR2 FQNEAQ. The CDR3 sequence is CASSLGPKGQYF. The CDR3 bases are TGTGCCAGCAGCTTAGGTCCTAAGGGGCAGTACTTC.

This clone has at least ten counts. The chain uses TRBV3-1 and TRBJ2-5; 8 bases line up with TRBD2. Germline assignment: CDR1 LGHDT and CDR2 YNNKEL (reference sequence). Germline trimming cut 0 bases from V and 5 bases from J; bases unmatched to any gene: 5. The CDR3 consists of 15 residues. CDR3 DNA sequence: TGTGCCAGCAGCCAAGATCCCGGGAGGGGGGAGACCCAGTACTTC. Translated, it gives CASSQDPGRGETQYF.

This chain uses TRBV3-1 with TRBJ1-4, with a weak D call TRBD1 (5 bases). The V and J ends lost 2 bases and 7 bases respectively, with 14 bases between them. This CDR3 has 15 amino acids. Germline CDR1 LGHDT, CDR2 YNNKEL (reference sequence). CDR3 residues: CASSQRGRVGEKLFF. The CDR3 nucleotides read TGTGCCAGCAGCCAAAGGGGCAGGGTCGGTGAAAAACTGTTTTTT.

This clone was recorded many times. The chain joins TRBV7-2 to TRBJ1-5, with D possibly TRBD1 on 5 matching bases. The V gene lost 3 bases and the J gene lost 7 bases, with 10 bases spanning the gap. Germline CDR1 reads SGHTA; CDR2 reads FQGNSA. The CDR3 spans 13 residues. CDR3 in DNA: TGTGCCAGCAGCTTGGGGCAGGGACAGCCCCAGCATTTT. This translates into CASSLGQGQPQHF.

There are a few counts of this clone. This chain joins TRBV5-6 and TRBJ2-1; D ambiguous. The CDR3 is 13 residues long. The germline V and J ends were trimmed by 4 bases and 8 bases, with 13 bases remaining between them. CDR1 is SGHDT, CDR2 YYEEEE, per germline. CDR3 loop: CASSPIFWDEQFF. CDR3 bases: TGTGCCAGCAGCCCTATATTTTGGGATGAGCAGTTCTTC.

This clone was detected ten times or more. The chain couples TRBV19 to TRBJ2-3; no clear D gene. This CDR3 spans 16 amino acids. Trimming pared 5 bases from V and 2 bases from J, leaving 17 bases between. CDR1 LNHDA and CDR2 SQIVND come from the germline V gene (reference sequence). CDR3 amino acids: CASSSRLTHVTDTQYF. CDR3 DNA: TGTGCCAGTAGTTCCCGGCTGACCCACGTCACAGATACGCAGTATTTT.

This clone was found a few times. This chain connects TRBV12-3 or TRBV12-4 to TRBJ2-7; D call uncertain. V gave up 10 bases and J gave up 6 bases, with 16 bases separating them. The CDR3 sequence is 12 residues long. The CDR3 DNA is TGTGCCAACAGCCTACAGTGGTTCGAGCAGTACTTC. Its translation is CANSLQWFEQYF.

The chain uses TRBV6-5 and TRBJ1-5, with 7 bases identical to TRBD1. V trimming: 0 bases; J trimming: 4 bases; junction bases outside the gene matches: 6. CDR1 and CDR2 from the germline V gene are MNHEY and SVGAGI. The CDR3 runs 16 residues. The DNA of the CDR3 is TGTGCCAGCAGTTACTCCACAGGGGCCCCAAATCAGCCCCAGCATTTT. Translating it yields CASSYSTGAPNQPQHF.

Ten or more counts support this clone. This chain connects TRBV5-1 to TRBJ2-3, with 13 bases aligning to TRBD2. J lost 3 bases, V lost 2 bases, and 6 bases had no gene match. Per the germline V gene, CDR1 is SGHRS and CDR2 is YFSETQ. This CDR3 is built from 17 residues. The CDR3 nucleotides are TGCGCCAGCAGCTTTCACTTACTAGCGGGAGGGACAGATACGCAGTATTTT. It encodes CASSFHLLAGGTDTQYF.

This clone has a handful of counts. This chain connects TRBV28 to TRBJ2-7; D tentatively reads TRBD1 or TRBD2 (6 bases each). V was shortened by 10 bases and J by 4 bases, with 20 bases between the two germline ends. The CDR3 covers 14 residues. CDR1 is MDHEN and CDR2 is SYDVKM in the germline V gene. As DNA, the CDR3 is TGTGCCAACAGATGTGGGGGGCCCTTTTACGAGCAGTACTTC. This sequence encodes CANRCGGPFYEQYF.

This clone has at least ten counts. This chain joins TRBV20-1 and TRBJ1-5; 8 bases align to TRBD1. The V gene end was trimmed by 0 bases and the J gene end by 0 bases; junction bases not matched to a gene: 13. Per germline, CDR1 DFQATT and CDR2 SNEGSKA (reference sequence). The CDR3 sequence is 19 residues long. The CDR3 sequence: CSARDVGQGIPYSNQPQHF. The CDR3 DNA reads TGCAGTGCTAGAGATGTAGGACAGGGCATACCTTATAGCAATCAGCCCCAGCATTTT.

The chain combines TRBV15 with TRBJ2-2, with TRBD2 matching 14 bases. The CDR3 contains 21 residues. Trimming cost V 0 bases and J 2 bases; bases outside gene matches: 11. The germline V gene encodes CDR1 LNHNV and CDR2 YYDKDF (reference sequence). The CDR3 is CATSRERTGTSGGGNTGELFF. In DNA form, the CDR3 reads TGTGCCACCAGCAGAGAAAGAACCGGGACTAGCGGGGGAGGTAACACCGGGGAGCTGTTTTTT. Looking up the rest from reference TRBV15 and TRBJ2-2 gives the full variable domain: DAMVIQNPRYQVTQFGKPVTLSCSQTLNHNVMYWYQQKSSQAPKLLFHYYDKDFNNEADTPDNFQSRRPNTSFCFLDIRSPGLGDTAMYLCATSRERTGTSGGGNTGELFFGEGSRLTVL.

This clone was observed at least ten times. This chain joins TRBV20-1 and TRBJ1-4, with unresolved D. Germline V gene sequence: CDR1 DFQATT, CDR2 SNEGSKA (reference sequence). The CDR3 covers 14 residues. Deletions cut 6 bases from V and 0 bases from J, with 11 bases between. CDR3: CSALFGTTNEKLFF. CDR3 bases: TGCAGTGCACTATTCGGGACAACTAATGAAAAACTGTTTTTT.

CDR3 DNA sequence: TGTGCCAGCAGCTTAGGCCTCTCAGGGAGGGGACTGGAAGCTTTCTTT. Protein: CASSLGLSGRGLEAFF. The rearrangement uses TRBV28 and TRBJ1-1; TRBD1 might be the D (5 bases). Trimming left V 6 bases short and J 8 bases short, with 25 bases between. This CDR3 region has 16 residues. The V gene's germline CDR1 is MDHEN and CDR2 SYDVKM.

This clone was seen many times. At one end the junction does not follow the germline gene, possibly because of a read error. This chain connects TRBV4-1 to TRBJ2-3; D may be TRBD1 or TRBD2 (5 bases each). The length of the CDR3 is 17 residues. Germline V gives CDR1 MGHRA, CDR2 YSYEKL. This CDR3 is CASSQDDRDGFTDTRYF. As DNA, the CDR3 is TGCGCCAGCAGCCAAGATGACCGGGACGGATTCACAGATACGCGGTATTTT.

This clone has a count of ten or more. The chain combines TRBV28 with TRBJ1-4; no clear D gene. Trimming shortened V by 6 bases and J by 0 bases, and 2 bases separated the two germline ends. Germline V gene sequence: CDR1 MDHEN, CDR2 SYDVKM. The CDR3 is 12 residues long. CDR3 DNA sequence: TGTGCCAGCAGAACAACTAATGAAAAACTGTTTTTT. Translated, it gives CASRTTNEKLFF.

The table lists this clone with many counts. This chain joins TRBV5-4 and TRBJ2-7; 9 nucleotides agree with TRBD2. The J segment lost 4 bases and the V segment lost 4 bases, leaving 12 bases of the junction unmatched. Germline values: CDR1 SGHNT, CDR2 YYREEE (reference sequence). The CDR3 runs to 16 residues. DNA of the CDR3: TGTGCCAGCAGCCTCCACCCCGGGACTAGCCTATACGAGCAGTACTTC. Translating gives CASSLHPGTSLYEQYF.